The clone carrying this T cell receptor beta chain appeared once. Antigen specificity is unknown. This sample is drawn from a study of cytomegalovirus exposure and HLA in healthy donors. Study as a whole: Earlier, 180 million or so T cells were analyzed, and some 120 million unique TCR beta sequences were found among them.

The PCR contained 60 Vbeta and 13 Jbeta primers. Here immunoSEQ multiplex PCR was the method, and the copy in TCRdb shows in-frame clones only, minus some. Of fewer than 250,000 clones in the sample, 82% were seen once. Findings and caveats of the study: Researchers left out some V segments, among them TRBV6-2 and TRBV6-3, as indistinguishable. Reports state that TCR beta sequences accurately predicted most subjects' HLA-A and HLA-B alleles. A later analysis linked 15,000 to 20,000 TCR beta sequences to HLA alleles at 0.05 false discovery rate.

The CDR3 contains 14 residues. Germline V gives CDR1 KGHSH, CDR2 LQKENI. V dropped 3 bases and J dropped 0; count of bases not matched to a gene: 0. The chain is built from TRBV18 and TRBJ1-1, with 8 positions matching TRBD1. This receptor was taken from a man aged 35 to 55 in good health and CMV-seropositive. Sequenced sample: PBMCs. The CDR3 DNA is TGTGCCAGCTCACCCAGGGGGCTGAACACTGAAGCTTTCTTT. The encoded protein is CASSPRGLNTEAFF.